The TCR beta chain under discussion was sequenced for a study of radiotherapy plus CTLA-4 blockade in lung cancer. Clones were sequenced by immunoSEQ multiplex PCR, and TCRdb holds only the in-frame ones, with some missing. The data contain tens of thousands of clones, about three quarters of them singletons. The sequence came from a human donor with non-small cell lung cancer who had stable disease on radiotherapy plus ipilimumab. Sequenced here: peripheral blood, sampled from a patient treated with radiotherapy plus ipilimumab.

As DNA, the CDR3 is TGTGCCAGCAGCGGAGGGTCCTACGAGCAGTACTTC. This encodes CASSGGSYEQYF. The V and J genes are TRBV5-5 and TRBJ2-7; possible D gene TRBD2, 6 bases. V lost 4 bases, J lost 1 base, and 6 bases lay in between. The germline gives CDR1 SGHKS, CDR2 YYEKEE (reference sequence). The CDR3 length is 12 residues.